Below, 31 T cell receptor beta chains from the same sample are listed, as sequenced in a study of technical replicates of blood from a few donors. Method: immunoSEQ multiplex PCR; TCRdb's copy keeps in-frame clones and lacks some. The top ten clones hold more than 4.5% of a sample with 60,000 or so clones, 87% of them seen once. Sequenced sample: PBMCs. Source of these receptors: a human donor in good health. Some clones in this sample may be carry-over from other donors' samples.

This chain's CDR3 is CASSSRTGGAEKLFF. In nucleotides, the CDR3 is TGTGCCAGCAGCTCCAGGACAGGGGGCGCTGAAAAACTGTTTTTT. The chain combines TRBV7-2 with TRBJ1-4; 11 bases agree with TRBD1. Trimming removed 4 bases from V and 7 bases from J; junction bases left unmatched: 5. Germline CDR1 SGHTA, CDR2 FQGNSA. The CDR3 covers 15 residues.

The chain employs TRBV10-3 and TRBJ2-2; possible D gene TRBD2, 6 bases. Germline CDR1 is ENHRY and CDR2 is SYGVKD. The CDR3 length is 14 residues. V lost 7 bases, J lost 0 bases, and 9 bases lay in between. CDR3 nucleotide sequence: TGTGCCATCACGGCGGGGACGAACACCGGGGAGCTGTTTTTT. It specifies CAITAGTNTGELFF.

The table lists this clone with a few counts. The V and J genes are TRBV7-8 and TRBJ1-3; D uncertain. CDR3 size: 14 residues. The V gene's germline CDR1 is SGHVS and CDR2 FQNEAQ. Trimming took off 5 bases at V and 3 bases at J, with 11 bases between the two ends. The CDR3 sequence is CASSRERFGNTIYF. The CDR3 DNA is TGTGCCAGCAGCCGGGAGCGGTTTGGAAACACCATATATTTT.

This rearrangement joins TRBV5-6 to TRBJ1-5; TRBD1 might be the D (5 bases). The V gene lost 3 bases and the J gene lost 8 bases, with 15 bases spanning the gap. The CDR3 covers 14 residues. Germline V lookup: CDR1 SGHDT, CDR2 YYEEEE. The CDR3 reads CASSWGVEAKPQHF. CDR3 DNA sequence: TGTGCCAGCAGCTGGGGGGTCGAGGCTAAGCCCCAGCATTTT.

This chain uses TRBV2 with TRBJ2-1; a weak D match, TRBD1 (5 bases). V was clipped by 3 bases and J by 4 bases, with 13 bases between them. Germline CDR1 and CDR2: SNHLY and FYNNEI. CDR3 length equals 15 residues. The CDR3 region has the DNA TGTGCCAGCAGTGAGGCGGACACGTGGTACAATGAGCAGTTCTTC. Protein sequence: CASSEADTWYNEQFF.

The rearrangement uses TRBV7-3 and TRBJ2-2; D possibly corresponds to TRBD1 (6 bases). Trimming shortened V by 4 bases and J by 5 bases, and 11 bases separated the two germline ends. The CDR3 runs 14 residues. CDR1 and CDR2 from the germline V gene are SGHTA and FQGTGA. CDR3 DNA sequence: TGTGCCAGCAGCTCTGGGGGCATGACCGGGGAGCTGTTTTTT. Encoded protein: CASSSGGMTGELFF.

As DNA, the CDR3 is TGCGCCAGCAGTGAGAGGGGCCGGAATTCACCCCTCCACTTT. Residues: CASSERGRNSPLHF. The rearrangement uses TRBV10-2 and TRBJ1-6; a weak D match, TRBD1 (5 bases). The CDR3 totals 14 residues. Germline lookup yields CDR1 WSHSY and CDR2 SAAADI. V lost 2 bases and J 7 bases, leaving 9 bases between the germline ends.

The chain recombines TRBV7-3 with TRBJ1-1; 8 nucleotides agree with TRBD1. The CDR3 spans 16 residues. Germline V gene lookup returns CDR1 SGHTA and CDR2 FQGTGA. V was pared by 2 bases and J by 0 bases, with 5 bases of the junction left unmatched. This CDR3 reads CASSLLDRAMNTEAFF. CDR3 nucleotide sequence: TGTGCCAGCAGCTTATTGGACAGGGCCATGAACACTGAAGCTTTCTTT. Full variable domain (missing parts from reference TRBV7-3 and TRBJ1-1): GAGVSQTPSNKVTEKGKYVELRCDPISGHTALYWYRQSLGQGPEFLIYFQGTGAADDSGLPNDRFFAVRPEGSVSTLKIQRTERGDSAVYLCASSLLDRAMNTEAFFGQGTRLTVV.

V and J are TRBV11-2 and TRBJ2-1, with D perhaps matching TRBD2 (5 bases). Germline assignment: CDR1 SGHAT and CDR2 FQNNGV. V dropped 1 base and J dropped 8 bases, with 21 bases sitting between them. This CDR3 has 17 residues. The CDR3 protein is CASSLVGLLARRDEQFF. The CDR3 DNA sequence: TGTGCCAGCAGCTTAGTTGGCCTTCTAGCACGACGGGATGAGCAGTTCTTC.

The genes are TRBV2 and TRBJ1-2; maybe TRBD1 (6 bases). Looked up from germline, CDR1 is SNHLY and CDR2 is FYNNEI. Trimming took off 8 bases at V and 2 bases at J, with 24 bases between the two ends. The CDR3 consists of 17 residues. CDR3 in DNA: TGTGCCAGCGGACCCGGATTTGGCCAGGGGAACAACTATGGCTACACCTTC. This translates into CASGPGFGQGNNYGYTF.

The J gene is TRBJ1-2, the V gene TRBV19; D is uncertain. Per germline, CDR1 LNHDA and CDR2 SQIVND (reference sequence). This CDR3 region has 13 residues. The V and J ends lost 3 bases and 8 bases respectively, with 13 bases between them. CDR3 DNA: TGTGCCAGTAGTATCATAGAATCCGTGGGCTACACCTTC. Translation: CASSIIESVGYTF.

This chain uses TRBV5-3 with TRBJ2-7, with 15 positions matching TRBD2. TRBV5-3 is filed as an ORF, its function uncertain. This CDR3 region has 17 residues. V trimming: 3 bases; J trimming: 3 bases; junction bases outside the gene matches: 7. The CDR3 sequence: CARSCRTSGRGVYEQYF. The CDR3 DNA reads as TGTGCCAGAAGCTGCCGGACTAGCGGGAGGGGGGTCTACGAGCAGTACTTC.

This sequence joins TRBV7-9 and TRBJ2-1; 10 bases align to TRBD1. The CDR3 has 15 amino acids. Trimming took 5 bases from V and 9 from J; bases not matched to a gene: 10. Germline V gene lookup returns CDR1 SEHNR and CDR2 FQNEAQ (reference sequence). The CDR3 loop is CASSPRDRGSREQFF. CDR3 in DNA: TGTGCCAGCAGCCCTCGGGACAGGGGCTCACGTGAGCAGTTCTTC.

The chain joins TRBV5-4 to TRBJ2-5; TRBD2 agrees at 7 bases. The CDR3 consists of 15 residues. Germline V lookup: CDR1 SGHNT, CDR2 YYREEE (reference sequence). Germline trimming cut 5 bases from V and 0 bases from J; bases unmatched to any gene: 7. The CDR3 sequence is CASSRLAEYQETQYF. CDR3 DNA: TGTGCCAGCAGTAGGCTAGCGGAATACCAAGAGACCCAGTACTTC. The variable domain in full, completed from reference TRBV5-4 and TRBJ2-5, reads ETGVTQSPTHLIKTRGQQVTLRCSSQSGHNTVSWYQQALGQGPQFIFQYYREEENGRGNFPPRFSGLQFPNYSSELNVNALELDDSALYLCASSRLAEYQETQYFGPGTRLLVL.

The chain's CDR3 is CASSLGLAGGRLNEQFF. Written as DNA, the CDR3 is TGTGCCAGCAGCTTAGGTTTAGCGGGAGGCCGACTCAATGAGCAGTTCTTC. The V gene is TRBV7-3, the J gene TRBJ2-1, with 10 positions matching TRBD2. This CDR3 has 17 amino acids. Germline V gives CDR1 SGHTA, CDR2 FQGTGA. After removal of 2 bases from V and 6 bases from J, the junction contained 10 bases not matched to a gene.

This rearrangement joins TRBV13 to TRBJ1-1; no definite D call. Germline CDR1 and CDR2: PRHDT and FYEKMQ (reference sequence). The length of the CDR3 is 16 residues. Trimming pared 9 bases from V and 0 bases from J, leaving 20 bases between. CDR3 sequence (DNA): TGTGCCAGGGCAAGGCCCTTAGAGACTATGAACACTGAAGCTTTCTTT. It is translated as CARARPLETMNTEAFF.

The chain couples TRBV12-5 to TRBJ1-1, with D uncertain. From germline, CDR1 is LGHNT and CDR2 FRNRAP. The CDR3 extends over 12 amino acids. With 7 bases removed from V and 3 bases from J, the gap between germline ends came to 9 bases. The CDR3, as DNA: TGTGCTAGTGAACTAAGGTACACTGAAGCTTTCTTT. Its protein is CASELRYTEAFF. Supplemented by reference TRBV12-5 and TRBJ1-1, the full variable domain reads DARVTQTPRHKVTEMGQEVTMRCQPILGHNTVFWYRQTMMQGLELLAYFRNRAPLDDSGMPKDRFSAEMPDATLATLKIQPSEPRDSAVYFCASELRYTEAFFGQGTRLTVV.

The chain combines TRBV20-1 with TRBJ1-1; D perhaps matches TRBD1 (6 bases). The V end was cut by 6 bases, the J end by 7 bases, with 12 bases between. Germline V gene data show CDR1 as DFQATT and CDR2 as SNEGSKA (reference sequence). CDR3 length equals 11 residues. CDR3 sequence: CSASGQSEAFF. The CDR3 DNA is TGCAGTGCCAGTGGACAGAGTGAAGCTTTCTTT.

This clone was seen once. V usage is TRBV10-3 and J usage is TRBJ2-1; 10 nucleotides align to TRBD2. Germline CDR1 is ENHRY and CDR2 is SYGVKD. Trimming cost V 4 bases and J 6 bases; bases outside gene matches: 0. The CDR3 runs 13 residues. CDR3 amino acids: CAISGLAGNEQFF. As DNA, the CDR3 is TGTGCCATCAGTGGACTAGCGGGCAATGAGCAGTTCTTC.

The chain couples TRBV7-9 to TRBJ2-3, with TRBD2 as a possible D gene (6 bases). The CDR3 covers 17 residues. Germline assignment: CDR1 SEHNR and CDR2 FQNEAQ (reference sequence). Trimming left V 8 bases short and J 0 bases short, with 21 bases between. The CDR3 sequence is CASPRGGEKSSTDTQYF. The CDR3 DNA reads as TGTGCCAGCCCACGAGGCGGGGAGAAATCTAGCACAGATACGCAGTATTTT.

The rearrangement links TRBV6-5 to TRBJ1-2; tentatively, D is TRBD1 (6 bases). The CDR3 contains 13 residues. V was trimmed by 6 bases and J by 4 bases, leaving 12 bases between them. Germline CDR1 is MNHEY and CDR2 is SVGAGI. The CDR3 is CASSRRGGYGYTF. The CDR3 region has the DNA TGTGCCAGCAGCCGAAGAGGGGGCTATGGCTACACCTTC.

The CDR3 is CASSPRGLSYNEQFF. CDR3 coding DNA: TGTGCCAGCAGCCCCAGGGGTCTGTCCTACAATGAGCAGTTCTTC. The chain has TRBV14 and TRBJ2-1; a weak D match, TRBD1 (6 bases). The CDR3 contains 15 residues. From germline, CDR1 is SGHDN and CDR2 FVKESK. V shed 4 bases and J shed 1 base, with 11 bases lying between them.

J is TRBJ2-2 and V is TRBV9; D possibly corresponds to TRBD2 (6 bases). The CDR3 has 15 residues. In germline, CDR1 is SGDLS, CDR2 YYNGEE. Trimming removed 0 bases at V and 6 bases at J, with 12 bases between. CDR3 amino acids: CASSVGKGGAGELFF. The CDR3 coding sequence is TGTGCCAGCAGCGTAGGAAAGGGAGGTGCCGGGGAGCTGTTTTTT. The whole variable domain, filled in from reference TRBV9 and TRBJ2-2, reads DSGVTQTPKHLITATGQRVTLRCSPRSGDLSVYWYQQSLDQGLQFLIQYYNGEERAKGNILERFSAQQFPDLHSELNLSSLELGDSALYFCASSVGKGGAGELFFGEGSRLTVL.

The J gene is TRBJ2-1, the V gene TRBV19, with 7 bases identical to TRBD1. V shed 9 bases and J 3 bases; nucleotides not matched to a gene: 8. The CDR3 totals 14 residues. Germline loops: CDR1 LNHDA, CDR2 SQIVND (reference sequence). CDR3 coding DNA: TGTGCCAGCCGAACAGGGGACCTCTACAATGAGCAGTTCTTC. Its translation is CASRTGDLYNEQFF.

The chain couples TRBV6-1 to TRBJ2-5, with D perhaps matching TRBD1 (6 bases). The CDR3 is made up of 11 amino acids. V was clipped by 10 bases and J by 5 bases, with 11 bases between them. The germline CDR1 and CDR2 sequences are MNHNS and SASEGT. The CDR3 is CANKRGETQYF. Written as DNA, the CDR3 is TGTGCCAACAAAAGGGGGGAGACCCAGTACTTC.

The rearrangement links TRBV4-2 to TRBJ1-2; possibly TRBD1 for D (5 bases). Trimming took off 0 bases at V and 8 bases at J, with 19 bases between the two ends. CDR1 and CDR2 from the germline V gene are LGHNA and YNFKEQ. This CDR3 region has 16 residues. The DNA for the CDR3 is TGTGCCAGCAGCCAAGATCTAGGGGAACATTCGTCCGGCTACACCTTC. It encodes CASSQDLGEHSSGYTF.

This chain links TRBV19 with TRBJ1-5; D not certain. CDR3 length: 17 residues. V shed 2 bases and J shed 1 base, with 15 bases lying between them. Per germline, CDR1 LNHDA and CDR2 SQIVND (reference sequence). The CDR3 reads CASSISNSLISNQPQHF. Written as DNA, the CDR3 is TGTGCCAGTAGTATATCGAACAGCCTAATCAGCAATCAGCCCCAGCATTTT.

The V and J genes are TRBV19 and TRBJ1-5; D may be TRBD1 (6 bases). Between the trimmed V and J ends, which lost 4 bases and 0 bases, there was a span of 10 bases. CDR1 is LNHDA, CDR2 SQIVND, per germline (reference sequence). There are 15 residues in the CDR3. The CDR3 protein is CASSRTEYSNQPQHF. DNA of the CDR3: TGTGCCAGTAGTAGGACAGAGTATAGCAATCAGCCCCAGCATTTT.

This chain uses TRBV7-2 with TRBJ2-3, with 8 bases matching TRBD2. V was clipped by 2 bases and J by 2 bases; unmatched bases: 6. Looked up from germline, CDR1 is SGHTA and CDR2 is FQGNSA. The CDR3 sequence is 16 residues long. CDR3 nucleotide sequence: TGTGCCAGCAGCTTATTGGGCGGGAGGCCCACAGATACGCAGTATTTT. Residues: CASSLLGGRPTDTQYF.

J is TRBJ1-4 and V is TRBV2, with D hard to call. Germline CDR1 reads SNHLY; CDR2 reads FYNNEI. Between the trimmed V and J ends, which lost 5 bases and 4 bases, there was a span of 8 bases. The CDR3 contains 13 residues. The CDR3 reads CASSFRDNEKLFF. CDR3 DNA: TGTGCCAGCAGTTTCCGGGATAATGAAAAACTGTTTTTT.

V usage is TRBV5-1 and J usage is TRBJ2-1; D might be TRBD2 (6 bases). Germline assignment: CDR1 SGHRS and CDR2 YFSETQ. V gave up 9 bases and J gave up 10 bases, with 17 bases separating them. This CDR3 spans 12 amino acids. The CDR3 bases are TGCGCCACCGGTAGCGGCTTCGGGGAGCAGTTCTTC. It codes for CATGSGFGEQFF.